Each of the 28 T cell receptor beta chains below was sequenced from the same sample in a study of shared clonotypes between healthy human individuals. TCRdb keeps only in-frame clones here, not all; method: immunoSEQ multiplex PCR. This sample has approximately 2,000,000 clones, with just over 90% found just once. As defined, naive CD8 cells were CD45RO-negative and positively selected for CCR7, with terminally differentiated effector memory CD45RA+ cells excluded. The sample was naive CD8+ T cells from PBMCs. The receptors come from a young man in good health. Some clones in this sample may be carry-over from other donors' samples.

The gene calls are TRBV28 and TRBJ2-5, with 10 positions matching TRBD2. Germline V gene sequence: CDR1 MDHEN, CDR2 SYDVKM. Germline trimming cut 5 bases from V and 5 bases from J; bases unmatched to any gene: 11. The length of the CDR3 is 16 residues. CDR3: CASSPILAGERETQYF. CDR3 in DNA: TGTGCCAGCAGTCCAATCCTAGCGGGAGAAAGGGAGACCCAGTACTTC.

The chain links TRBV9 to TRBJ2-2; D remains unclear. CDR3 size: 14 residues. V was pared by 6 bases and J by 7 bases, with 16 bases between. CDR1 and CDR2 from the germline V gene are SGDLS and YYNGEE. CDR3 amino acids: CASTPNRAGGELFF. The CDR3 DNA follows: TGTGCCAGCACCCCGAATCGGGCCGGCGGGGAGCTGTTTTTT.

The rearrangement uses TRBV6-5 and TRBJ1-2; the D gene is possibly TRBD1 (5 bases). The CDR3 sequence is 14 residues long. Trimming left V 5 bases short and J 6 bases short, with 16 bases between. From germline, CDR1 is MNHEY and CDR2 SVGAGI. The CDR3: CASSGLLGAHGYTF. CDR3 in DNA: TGTGCCAGCAGTGGTCTTCTAGGGGCCCATGGCTACACCTTC.

V and J are TRBV11-1 and TRBJ2-3; 13 bases agree with TRBD2. The germline CDR1 and CDR2 sequences are SGHAT and FQDESV (reference sequence). V was pared by 5 bases and J by 4 bases, with 6 bases of the junction left unmatched. There are 16 residues in the CDR3. CDR3 sequence reads: CASSPTSGRVADTQYF. The CDR3 DNA reads as TGTGCCAGCAGCCCCACTAGCGGGAGGGTAGCAGATACGCAGTATTTT.

This rearrangement joins TRBV15 to TRBJ1-4; D may be TRBD1 (5 bases). CDR1 and CDR2 from the germline V gene are LNHNV and YYDKDF (reference sequence). This CDR3 has 16 amino acids. V shed 6 bases and J shed 0 bases, with 14 bases lying between them. The CDR3 sequence is CATRETGFATNEKLFF. CDR3 DNA sequence: TGTGCCACCAGAGAAACAGGTTTCGCAACTAATGAAAAACTGTTTTTT.

The gene calls are TRBV12-5 and TRBJ1-5, with 7 bases lining up with TRBD1. The ends lost 1 base at V and 0 bases at J; junction bases unmatched: 9. This CDR3 region has 18 residues. Germline CDR1 LGHNT, CDR2 FRNRAP. Here the CDR3 DNA reads TGTGCTAGTGGTTTGGGGACAGGAAACCCCCGTAGCAATCAGCCCCAGCATTTT. The encoded protein is CASGLGTGNPRSNQPQHF.

V and J are TRBV28 and TRBJ2-3, with D uncertain. This CDR3 is built from 12 residues. V was pared by 6 bases and J by 14 bases, with 18 bases between. Germline loops: CDR1 MDHEN, CDR2 SYDVKM. CDR3 coding DNA: TGTGCCAGCAGCCCAACGGTATACCTGAGGTATTTT. It encodes CASSPTVYLRYF.

As concerns this clone: The junction shows a germline mismatch at one end, possibly a read error. The rearrangement joins TRBV7-9 to TRBJ2-1; 9 bases agree with TRBD2. Germline loops: CDR1 SEHNR, CDR2 FQNEAQ (reference sequence). This CDR3 region has 15 residues. The CDR3 nucleotides are TGTGCCAGCACCTTAGCGGGAGCGGGGTACAATGAGCAGTTCTTC. It translates to CASTLAGAGYNEQFF. Based on the CDR3 plus reference TRBV7-9 and TRBJ2-1, the full variable domain is DTGVSQNPRHKITKRGQNVTFRCDPISEHNRLYWYRQTLGQGPEFLTYFQNEAQLEKSRLLSDRFSAERPKGSFSTLEIQRTEQGDSAMYLCASTLAGAGYNEQFFGPGTRLTVL.

This clone was recorded only once. The rearrangement links TRBV2 to TRBJ2-2, with 7 positions matching TRBD1. CDR3 length: 15 amino acids. CDR1 is SNHLY and CDR2 is FYNNEI in the germline V gene. V trimming: 6 bases; J trimming: 0 bases; junction bases outside the gene matches: 4. CDR3 in DNA: TGTGCCAGCAGCTCGGGACAGACGAACACCGGGGAGCTGTTTTTT. It is translated as CASSSGQTNTGELFF.

The rearrangement links TRBV30 to TRBJ2-1; tentatively, D is TRBD1 (7 bases). The CDR3 extends over 15 amino acids. V lost 2 bases, J lost 1 base, and 12 bases lay in between. Germline V lookup: CDR1 GTSNPN, CDR2 SVGIG (reference sequence). The DNA of the CDR3 is TGTGCCTGGAGTTGGAGGGGGCAATCCTACAATGAGCAGTTCTTC. This translates into CAWSWRGQSYNEQFF. The variable domain in full, completed from reference TRBV30 and TRBJ2-1, reads SQTIHQWPATLVQPVGSPLSLECTVEGTSNPNLYWYRQAAGRGLQLLFYSVGIGQISSEVPQNLSASRPQDRQFILSSKKLLLSDSGFYLCAWSWRGQSYNEQFFGPGTRLTVL.

The rearrangement links TRBV7-7 to TRBJ2-2; D is possibly TRBD2 (5 bases). The CDR3 covers 16 residues. Germline CDR1 SSHAT, CDR2 FNYEAQ (reference sequence). The V end was cut by 5 bases, the J end by 4 bases, with 17 bases between. The CDR3 loop is CASSASGTSFTGELFF. CDR3 sequence (DNA): TGTGCCAGCAGCGCCTCGGGAACCTCTTTCACCGGGGAGCTGTTTTTT.

The rearrangement joins TRBV27 to TRBJ2-2; TRBD2 might be the D (5 bases). This CDR3 spans 14 amino acids. V lost 3 bases to trimming and J lost 7 bases, with 12 bases between them. The germline gives CDR1 MNHEY, CDR2 SMNVEV (reference sequence). For the CDR3, the DNA is TGTGCCAGCAGTTTGGCGGGTTTTTTCGGGGAGCTGTTTTTT. It codes for CASSLAGFFGELFF.

The chain carries TRBV19 and TRBJ1-2; D is uncertain. The CDR3 is 15 residues long. The germline V and J ends were trimmed by 9 bases and 3 bases, with 20 bases remaining between them. Per germline, CDR1 LNHDA and CDR2 SQIVND (reference sequence). CDR3 sequence: CASTVSQDGYYGYTF. For the CDR3, the DNA is TGTGCCAGCACCGTCTCCCAGGACGGGTACTATGGCTACACCTTC.

V usage is TRBV6-1 and J usage is TRBJ2-7, with D maybe TRBD1 (7 bases). Deletions cut 3 bases from V and 3 bases from J, with 12 bases between. CDR3 length: 14 amino acids. Germline V gene lookup returns CDR1 MNHNS and CDR2 SASEGT. The CDR3 DNA reads TGTGCCAGCAGTGACAGGGGGGTTCGCTACGAGCAGTACTTC. Translated, it gives CASSDRGVRYEQYF.

V and J are TRBV30 and TRBJ1-1; D might be TRBD1 (5 bases). CDR1 is GTSNPN and CDR2 is SVGIG in the germline V gene (reference sequence). V lost 8 bases and J lost 7, with 14 bases in between. The CDR3 sequence is 11 residues long. The CDR3 loop reads CAGEAGVEAFF. The CDR3 bases are TGTGCCGGAGAGGCGGGGGTTGAAGCTTTCTTT.

This sequence joins TRBV5-1 and TRBJ2-7; weak D call: TRBD1 (6 bases). CDR3 length: 12 residues. V lost 10 bases to trimming and J lost 5 bases, with 16 bases between them. CDR1 SGHRS and CDR2 YFSETQ come from the germline V gene. CDR3 sequence reads: CASGAVSNEQYF. The CDR3 DNA follows: TGCGCCTCAGGGGCCGTTTCCAACGAGCAGTACTTC.

The chain carries TRBV5-6 and TRBJ2-3; D is possibly TRBD2 (7 bases). The CDR3 covers 16 residues. The germline V and J ends were trimmed by 7 bases and 5 bases, with 23 bases remaining between them. Looked up from germline, CDR1 is SGHDT and CDR2 is YYEEEE. The CDR3 protein is CASHANVGGRIDTQYF. CDR3 DNA: TGTGCCAGCCACGCCAACGTCGGGGGGCGCATAGATACGCAGTATTTT.

This chain links TRBV4-3 with TRBJ2-1; possible D gene TRBD2, 5 bases. V shed 0 bases and J shed 8 bases, with 11 bases lying between them. In germline, CDR1 is LGHNA, CDR2 YSLEER. CDR3 length: 14 amino acids. The CDR3 is CASSQDRGTDEQFF. In DNA form, the CDR3 reads TGCGCCAGCAGCCAAGATCGGGGTACCGATGAGCAGTTCTTC.

The genes are TRBV4-2 and TRBJ1-2; a possible D gene is TRBD1 (6 bases). This CDR3 is 13 amino acids long. The V and J ends lost 1 base and 6 bases respectively, with 9 bases between them. In germline, CDR1 is LGHNA, CDR2 YNFKEQ. This chain's CDR3 is CASSQAGADGYTF. Here the CDR3 DNA reads TGTGCCAGCAGCCAAGCAGGGGCGGATGGCTACACCTTC.

This chain connects TRBV28 to TRBJ1-5, with 7 positions matching TRBD1. The CDR3 runs to 14 residues. Looked up from germline, CDR1 is MDHEN and CDR2 is SYDVKM. V dropped 6 bases and J dropped 6; count of bases not matched to a gene: 8. CDR3 sequence (DNA): TGTGCCAGCAGATTCGAGGGGGCGAGTCAGCCCCAGCATTTT. The encoded protein is CASRFEGASQPQHF.

V usage is TRBV19 and J usage is TRBJ2-1; 7 positions match TRBD2. Looked up from germline, CDR1 is LNHDA and CDR2 is SQIVND (reference sequence). The CDR3 contains 15 residues. The V and J ends lost 3 bases and 3 bases, in that order; junction bases with no gene match: 5. CDR3 region: CASSILGGFYNEQFF. Written as DNA, the CDR3 is TGTGCCAGTAGTATCCTGGGGGGGTTCTACAATGAGCAGTTCTTC.

This clone has a single count. The V call is TRBV30, the J call TRBJ1-2, with TRBD1 identical over 8 bases. CDR3 length equals 13 residues. Germline CDR1 is GTSNPN and CDR2 is SVGIG (reference sequence). Trimming took 6 bases from V and 8 from J; bases not matched to a gene: 11. The CDR3 here is CACTQGAWDGYTF. The CDR3 DNA reads as TGTGCCTGCACTCAGGGGGCATGGGACGGCTACACCTTC.

This chain links TRBV27 with TRBJ1-1, with a weak D call TRBD1 (6 bases). The CDR3 is made up of 13 amino acids. Between the trimmed V and J ends, which lost 7 bases and 4 bases, there was a span of 13 bases. Per the germline V gene, CDR1 is MNHEY and CDR2 is SMNVEV (reference sequence). This CDR3 reads CASTLRGGTEAFF. CDR3 bases: TGTGCCAGCACCCTGAGGGGGGGCACTGAAGCTTTCTTT.

The chain carries TRBV4-1 and TRBJ2-5, with TRBD2 matching 7 bases. Near its end, the DNA agrees better with TRBJ2-7, so the J call may be wrong. Germline V gene data show CDR1 as MGHRA and CDR2 as YSYEKL. The CDR3 runs to 15 residues. The CDR3 here is CASSQELARHYEQYF. The CDR3 DNA is TGCGCCAGCAGCCAAGAACTAGCGAGACACTACGAGCAGTACTTC.

The V call is TRBV7-9, the J call TRBJ2-4, with 10 bases lining up with TRBD1. The CDR3 runs to 18 residues. The germline CDR1 and CDR2 sequences are SEHNR and FQNEAQ (reference sequence). Losses at the gene ends were 7 bases for V and 2 bases for J; bases not matched to a gene: 14. The CDR3 here is CASIETGGAFDPKNIQYF. The CDR3 DNA follows: TGTGCCAGCATCGAGACAGGGGGCGCTTTTGACCCCAAAAACATTCAGTACTTC.

V usage is TRBV5-1 and J usage is TRBJ2-1, with unresolved D. Trimming shortened V by 2 bases and J by 10 bases, and 10 bases separated the two germline ends. Germline values: CDR1 SGHRS, CDR2 YFSETQ. The CDR3 contains 12 residues. CDR3 coding DNA: TGCGCCAGCAGCTTCCGCGGTGTGGAGCAGTTCTTC. Translating gives CASSFRGVEQFF.

J is TRBJ2-3 and V is TRBV29-1; maybe TRBD1 (5 bases). The CDR3 totals 14 residues. CDR1 and CDR2 (germline): SQVTM, ANQGSEA. V gave up 8 bases and J gave up 0 bases, with 15 bases separating them. CDR3 protein: CSTWEGVSTDTQYF. CDR3 DNA: TGCAGCACCTGGGAAGGGGTTAGCACAGATACGCAGTATTTT.

The rearrangement uses TRBV11-3 and TRBJ2-1; 11 nucleotides match TRBD2. V lost 6 bases, J lost 4 bases, and 8 bases stayed unmatched. Per germline, CDR1 SGHNT and CDR2 YENEEA. The CDR3 has 16 residues. The CDR3 here is CASSKKGLAVYNEQFF. In nucleotides, the CDR3 is TGTGCCAGCAGTAAGAAGGGACTAGCGGTTTACAATGAGCAGTTCTTC.